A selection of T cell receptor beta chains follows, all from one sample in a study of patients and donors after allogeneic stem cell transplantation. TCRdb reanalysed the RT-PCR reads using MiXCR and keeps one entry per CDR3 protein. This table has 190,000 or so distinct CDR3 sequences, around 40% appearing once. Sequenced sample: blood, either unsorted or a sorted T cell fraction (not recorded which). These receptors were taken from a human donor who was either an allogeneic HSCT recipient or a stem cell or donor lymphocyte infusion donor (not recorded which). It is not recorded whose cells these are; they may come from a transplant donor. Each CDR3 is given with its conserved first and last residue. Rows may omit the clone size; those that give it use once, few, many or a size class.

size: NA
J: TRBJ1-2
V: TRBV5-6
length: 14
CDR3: CASSLLRGARGYTF

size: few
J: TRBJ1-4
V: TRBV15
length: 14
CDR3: CATSRDPDREKLFF

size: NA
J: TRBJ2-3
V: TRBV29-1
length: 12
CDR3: CSGTGVTDTQYF

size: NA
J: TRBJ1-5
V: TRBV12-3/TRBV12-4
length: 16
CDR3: CASSLAVAGAREPQHF

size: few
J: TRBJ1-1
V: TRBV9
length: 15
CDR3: CASSDTGLLNTEAFF

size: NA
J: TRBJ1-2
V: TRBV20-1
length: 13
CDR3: CSASIQGSGGYTF

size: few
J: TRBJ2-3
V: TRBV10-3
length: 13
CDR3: CATNGQGDDTQYF

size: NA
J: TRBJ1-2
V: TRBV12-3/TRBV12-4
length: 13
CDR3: CASRRATGNGYTF

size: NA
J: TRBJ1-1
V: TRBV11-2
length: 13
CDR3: CASSLVGVTEAFF

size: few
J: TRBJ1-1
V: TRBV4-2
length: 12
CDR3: CASSTGEGEAFF

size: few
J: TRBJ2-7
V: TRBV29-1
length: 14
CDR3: CSDAGTGWSYEQYF

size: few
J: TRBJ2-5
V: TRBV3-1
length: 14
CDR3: CASSQIRLQETQYF

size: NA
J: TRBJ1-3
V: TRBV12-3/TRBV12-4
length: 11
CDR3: CASSFGRWAYF

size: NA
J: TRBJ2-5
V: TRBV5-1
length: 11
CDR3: CASSLRRTQYF

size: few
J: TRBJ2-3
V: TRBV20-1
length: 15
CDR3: CSASRLAESTDTQYF

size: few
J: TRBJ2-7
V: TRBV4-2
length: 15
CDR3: CASSLGIPGRNEQYF

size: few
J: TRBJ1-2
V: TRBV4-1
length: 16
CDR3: CASSQDHTGGKNGYTF

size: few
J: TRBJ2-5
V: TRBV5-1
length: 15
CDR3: CASSLSGALRETQYF

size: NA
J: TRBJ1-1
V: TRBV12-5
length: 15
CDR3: CASGLPGTENTEAFF

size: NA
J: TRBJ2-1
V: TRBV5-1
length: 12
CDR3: CASSIGGHEQFF

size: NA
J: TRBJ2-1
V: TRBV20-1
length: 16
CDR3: CSAPAIAGGPYNEQFF

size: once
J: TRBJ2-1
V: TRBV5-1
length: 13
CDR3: CASSLELGGRSVF

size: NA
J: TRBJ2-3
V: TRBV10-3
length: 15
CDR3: CAISATGDLTDTQYF

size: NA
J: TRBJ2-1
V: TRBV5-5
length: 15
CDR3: CASSLGGDTNNEQFF

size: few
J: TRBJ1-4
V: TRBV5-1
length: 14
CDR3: CASSPIGTNEKLFF

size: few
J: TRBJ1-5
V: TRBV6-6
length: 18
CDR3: CASSAPGQGAVINQPQHF

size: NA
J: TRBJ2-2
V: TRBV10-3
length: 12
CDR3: CAIGTVTGELFF

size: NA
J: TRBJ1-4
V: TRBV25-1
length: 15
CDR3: CASREAGGRAEKLFF

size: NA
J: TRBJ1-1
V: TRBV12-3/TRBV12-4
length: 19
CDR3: CASSPPPRTGARLNTEAFF

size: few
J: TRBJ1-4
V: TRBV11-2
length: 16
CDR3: CASSLDGRAFREKLFF

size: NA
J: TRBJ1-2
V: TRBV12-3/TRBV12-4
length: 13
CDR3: CASSGLARGGYTF

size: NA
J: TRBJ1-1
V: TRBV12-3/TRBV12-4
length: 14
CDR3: CASRTSHSNTEAFF

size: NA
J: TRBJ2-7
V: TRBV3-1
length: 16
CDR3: CASSRYTIVEHYEQYF

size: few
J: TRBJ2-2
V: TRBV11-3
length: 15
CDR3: CASSPSGGRTGELFF

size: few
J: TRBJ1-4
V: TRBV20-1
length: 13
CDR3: CSAQTGGAEKLFF

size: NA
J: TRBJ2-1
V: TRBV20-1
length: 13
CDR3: CSWGGAPYNEQFF

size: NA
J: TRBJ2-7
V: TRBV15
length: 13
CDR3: CATSRDRGREQYF

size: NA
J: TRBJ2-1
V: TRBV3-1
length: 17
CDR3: CASSPSHDRLLGNEQFF

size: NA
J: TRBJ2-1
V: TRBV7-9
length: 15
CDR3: CASSLVLAGTSEQFF

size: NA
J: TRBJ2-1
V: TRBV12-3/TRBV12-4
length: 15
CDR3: CASSFGQGATNEQFF

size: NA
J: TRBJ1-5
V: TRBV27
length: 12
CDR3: CPRGASNQPQHF

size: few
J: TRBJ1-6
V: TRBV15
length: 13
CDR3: CATSRARGRTLHF

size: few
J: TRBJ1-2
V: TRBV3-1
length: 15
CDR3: CASSQEWGRGYGYTF

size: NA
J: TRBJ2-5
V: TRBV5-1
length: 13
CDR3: CASRLDTQETQYF

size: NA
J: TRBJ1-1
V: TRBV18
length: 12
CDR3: CASSKDRVFAFF

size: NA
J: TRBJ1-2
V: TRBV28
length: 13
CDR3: CASSGKVAYGYTF

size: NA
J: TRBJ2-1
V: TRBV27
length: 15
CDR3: CASSLKGSSYNEQFF

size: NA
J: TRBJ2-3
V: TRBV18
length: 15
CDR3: CASSPGTGGPDTQYF

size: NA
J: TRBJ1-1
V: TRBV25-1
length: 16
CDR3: CASSEAWGHLNTEAFF

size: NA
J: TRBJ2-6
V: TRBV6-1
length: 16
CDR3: CASSEVRASGANVLTF

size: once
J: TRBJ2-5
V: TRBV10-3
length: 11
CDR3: CAIKVGETQYF

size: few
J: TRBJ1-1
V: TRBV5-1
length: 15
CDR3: CASSLGTGARTEAFF

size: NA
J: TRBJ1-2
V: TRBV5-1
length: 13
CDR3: CASSLGRGRGYTF